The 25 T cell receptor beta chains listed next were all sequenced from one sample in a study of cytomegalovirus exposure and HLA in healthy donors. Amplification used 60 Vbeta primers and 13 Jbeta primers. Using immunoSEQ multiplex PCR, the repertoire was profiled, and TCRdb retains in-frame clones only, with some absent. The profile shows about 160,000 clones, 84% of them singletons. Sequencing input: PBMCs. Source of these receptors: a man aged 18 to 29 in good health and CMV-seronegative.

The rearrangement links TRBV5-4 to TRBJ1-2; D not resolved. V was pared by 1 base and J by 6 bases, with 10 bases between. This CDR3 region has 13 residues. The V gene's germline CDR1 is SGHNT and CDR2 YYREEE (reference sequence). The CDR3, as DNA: TGTGCCAGCAGCTTGAATCGGGGAGATGGCTACACCTTC. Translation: CASSLNRGDGYTF.

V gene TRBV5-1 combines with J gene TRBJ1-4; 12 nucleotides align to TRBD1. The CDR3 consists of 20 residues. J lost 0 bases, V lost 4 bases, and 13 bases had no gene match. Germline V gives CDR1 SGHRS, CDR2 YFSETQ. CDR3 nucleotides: TGCGCCAGCAGCGGAACCGGGACAGGGGGCCTTACGGCAACTAATGAAAAACTGTTTTTT. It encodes CASSGTGTGGLTATNEKLFF.

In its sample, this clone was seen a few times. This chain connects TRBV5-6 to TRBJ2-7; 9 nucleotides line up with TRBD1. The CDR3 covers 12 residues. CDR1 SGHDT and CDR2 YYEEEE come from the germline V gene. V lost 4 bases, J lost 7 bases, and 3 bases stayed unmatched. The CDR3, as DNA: TGTGCCAGCAGCCGGGACAGGGCAGAGCAGTACTTC. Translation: CASSRDRAEQYF.

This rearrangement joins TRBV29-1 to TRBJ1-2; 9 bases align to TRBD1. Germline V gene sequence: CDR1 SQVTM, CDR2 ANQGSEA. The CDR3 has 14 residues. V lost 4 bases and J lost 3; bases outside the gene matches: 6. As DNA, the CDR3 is TGCAGCGTTGCTGGACAGGGGAGGCACTATGGCTACACCTTC. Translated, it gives CSVAGQGRHYGYTF.

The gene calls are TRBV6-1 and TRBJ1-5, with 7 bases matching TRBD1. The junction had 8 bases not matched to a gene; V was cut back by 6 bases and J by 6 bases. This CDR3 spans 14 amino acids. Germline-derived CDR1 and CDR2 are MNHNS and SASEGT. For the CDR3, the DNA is TGTGCCAGCAGCAGGGGGGTTGTGAGTCAGCCCCAGCATTTT. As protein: CASSRGVVSQPQHF.

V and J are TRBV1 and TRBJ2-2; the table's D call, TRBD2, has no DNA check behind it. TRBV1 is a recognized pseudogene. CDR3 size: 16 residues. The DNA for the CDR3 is TGCACCAGCAGCGAAGAGACTAGCGGGACGGCCGGGGAGCTGTTTTTT. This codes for CTSSEETSGTAGELFF.

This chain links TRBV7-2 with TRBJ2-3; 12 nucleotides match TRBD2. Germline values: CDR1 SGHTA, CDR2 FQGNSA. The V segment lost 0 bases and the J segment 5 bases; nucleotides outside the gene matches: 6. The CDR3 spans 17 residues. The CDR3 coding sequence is TGTGCCAGCAGCTTAGCCCAGACTAGCGGGGGCCTAGATACGCAGTATTTT. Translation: CASSLAQTSGGLDTQYF.

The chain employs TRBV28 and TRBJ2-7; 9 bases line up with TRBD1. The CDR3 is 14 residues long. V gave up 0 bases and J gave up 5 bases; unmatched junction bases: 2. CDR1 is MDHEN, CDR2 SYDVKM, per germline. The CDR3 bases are TGTGCCAGCAGTTTATGGGACAGGGGACACGAGCAGTACTTC. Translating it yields CASSLWDRGHEQYF.

The CDR3 DNA is TGTGCCAGCAGTTTCCACTTTCCAGGGGCTAATGAAAAACTGTTTTTT. Amino acids: CASSFHFPGANEKLFF. The chain links TRBV28 to TRBJ1-4; D possibly corresponds to TRBD1 (6 bases). Germline lookup yields CDR1 MDHEN and CDR2 SYDVKM. The CDR3 loop spans 16 amino acids. The V and J ends lost 3 bases and 3 bases respectively, with 14 bases between them.

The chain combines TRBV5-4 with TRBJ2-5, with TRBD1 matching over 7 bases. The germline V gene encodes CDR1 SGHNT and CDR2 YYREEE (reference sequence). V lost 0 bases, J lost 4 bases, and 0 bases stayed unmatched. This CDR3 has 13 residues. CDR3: CASSLDRGETQYF. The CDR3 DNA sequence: TGTGCCAGCAGCTTGGACAGGGGAGAGACCCAGTACTTC.

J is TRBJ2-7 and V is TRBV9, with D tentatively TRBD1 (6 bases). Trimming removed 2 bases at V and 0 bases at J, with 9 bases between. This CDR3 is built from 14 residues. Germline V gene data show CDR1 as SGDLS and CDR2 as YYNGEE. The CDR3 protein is CASSVGDNSYEQYF. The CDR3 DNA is TGTGCCAGCAGCGTTGGGGACAACTCCTACGAGCAGTACTTC.

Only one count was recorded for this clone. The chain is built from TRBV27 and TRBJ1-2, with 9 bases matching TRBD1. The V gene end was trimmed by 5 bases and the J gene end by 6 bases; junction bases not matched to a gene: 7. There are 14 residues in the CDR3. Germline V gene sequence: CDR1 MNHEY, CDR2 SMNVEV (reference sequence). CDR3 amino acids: CASSPGQGLDGYTF. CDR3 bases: TGTGCCAGCAGTCCCGGACAGGGGCTTGATGGCTACACCTTC.

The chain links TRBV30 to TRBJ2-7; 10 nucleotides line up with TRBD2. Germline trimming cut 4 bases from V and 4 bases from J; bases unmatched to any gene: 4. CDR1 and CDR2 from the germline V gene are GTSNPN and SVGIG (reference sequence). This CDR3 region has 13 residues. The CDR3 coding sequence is TGTGCCTGGACTAGCGGGGGTAGGTACGAGCAGTACTTC. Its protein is CAWTSGGRYEQYF.

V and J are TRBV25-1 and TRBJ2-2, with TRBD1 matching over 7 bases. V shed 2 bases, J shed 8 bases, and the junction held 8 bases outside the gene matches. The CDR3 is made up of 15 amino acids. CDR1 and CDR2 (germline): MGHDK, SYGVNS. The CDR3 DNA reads TGTGCCAGCAGTGAACAACAGGGGCCGCAAGGGGAGCTGTTTTTT. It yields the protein CASSEQQGPQGELFF.

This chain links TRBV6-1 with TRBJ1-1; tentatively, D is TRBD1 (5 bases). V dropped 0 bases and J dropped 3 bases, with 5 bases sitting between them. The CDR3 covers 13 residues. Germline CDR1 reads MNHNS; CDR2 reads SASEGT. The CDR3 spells CASSEARDTEAFF. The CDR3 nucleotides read TGTGCCAGCAGTGAAGCCAGGGACACTGAAGCTTTCTTT.

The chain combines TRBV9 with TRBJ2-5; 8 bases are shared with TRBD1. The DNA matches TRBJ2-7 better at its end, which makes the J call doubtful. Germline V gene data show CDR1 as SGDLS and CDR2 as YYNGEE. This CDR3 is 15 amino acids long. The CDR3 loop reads CASSVGQGISYEQYF. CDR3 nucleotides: TGTGCCAGCAGCGTAGGACAGGGGATTTCCTACGAGCAGTACTTC.

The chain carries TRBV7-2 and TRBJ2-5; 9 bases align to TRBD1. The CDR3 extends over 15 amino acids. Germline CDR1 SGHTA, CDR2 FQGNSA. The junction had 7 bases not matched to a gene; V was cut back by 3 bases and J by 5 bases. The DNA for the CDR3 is TGTGCCAGCAGCTTTATGACAGGGGGTGCGGAGACCCAGTACTTC. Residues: CASSFMTGGAETQYF. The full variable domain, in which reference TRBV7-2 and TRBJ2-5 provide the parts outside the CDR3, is GAGVSQSPSNKVTEKGKDVELRCDPISGHTALYWYRQSLGQGLEFLIYFQGNSAPDKSGLPSDRFSAERTGGSVSTLTIQRTQQEDSAVYLCASSFMTGGAETQYFGPGTRLLVL.

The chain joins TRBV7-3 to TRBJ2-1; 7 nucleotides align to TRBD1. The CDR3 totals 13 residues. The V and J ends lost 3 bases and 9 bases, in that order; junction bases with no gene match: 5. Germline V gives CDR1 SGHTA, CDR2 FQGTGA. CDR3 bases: TGTGCCAGCAGCTTGATCGACAGGGCTGAGCAGTTCTTC. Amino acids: CASSLIDRAEQFF.

CDR3 in amino acids: CASSGGTGAFGYGYTF. In DNA form, the CDR3 reads TGTGCCAGCAGCGGAGGGACAGGGGCCTTTGGGTATGGCTACACCTTC. The chain is built from TRBV5-8 and TRBJ1-2; 10 bases agree with TRBD1. Germline trimming cut 4 bases from V and 5 bases from J; bases unmatched to any gene: 11. The CDR3 has 16 residues. Germline V gene sequence: CDR1 SGHTS, CDR2 YDEGEE.

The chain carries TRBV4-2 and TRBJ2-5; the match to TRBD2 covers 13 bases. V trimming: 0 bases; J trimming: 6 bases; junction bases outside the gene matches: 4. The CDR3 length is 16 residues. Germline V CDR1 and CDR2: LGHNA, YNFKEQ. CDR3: CASSQEGGLAGKTQYF. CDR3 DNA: TGTGCCAGCAGCCAAGAGGGGGGACTAGCGGGGAAGACCCAGTACTTC.

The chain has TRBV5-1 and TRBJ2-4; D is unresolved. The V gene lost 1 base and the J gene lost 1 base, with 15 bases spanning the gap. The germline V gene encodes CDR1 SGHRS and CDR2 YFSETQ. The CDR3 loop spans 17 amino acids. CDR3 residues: CASSLLAAFGAKNIQYF. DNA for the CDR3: TGCGCCAGCAGCTTGTTGGCCGCCTTCGGGGCCAAAAACATTCAGTACTTC.

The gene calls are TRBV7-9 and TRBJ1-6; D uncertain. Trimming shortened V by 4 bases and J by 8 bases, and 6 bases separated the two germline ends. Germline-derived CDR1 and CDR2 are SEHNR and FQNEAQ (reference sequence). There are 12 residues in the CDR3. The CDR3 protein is CASSSTDSPLHF. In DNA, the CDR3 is TGTGCCAGCAGCTCAACAGATTCACCCCTCCACTTT.

This chain's CDR3 is CASGLGQGSGANVLTF. In nucleotides, the CDR3 is TGTGCTAGTGGTTTGGGACAGGGGTCTGGGGCCAACGTCCTGACTTTC. The chain uses TRBV12-5 and TRBJ2-6; 8 bases align to TRBD1. The CDR3 runs 16 residues. CDR1 LGHNT and CDR2 FRNRAP come from the germline V gene. Trimming at V came to 1 base and at J to 1 base, leaving 0 bases not matched to a gene.

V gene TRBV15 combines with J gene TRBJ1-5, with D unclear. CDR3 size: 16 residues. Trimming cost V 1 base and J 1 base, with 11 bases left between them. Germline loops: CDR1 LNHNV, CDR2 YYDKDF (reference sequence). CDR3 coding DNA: TGTGCCACCAGCAGAGGAGGAGGCAGAAGCAATCAGCCCCAGCATTTT. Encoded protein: CATSRGGGRSNQPQHF.

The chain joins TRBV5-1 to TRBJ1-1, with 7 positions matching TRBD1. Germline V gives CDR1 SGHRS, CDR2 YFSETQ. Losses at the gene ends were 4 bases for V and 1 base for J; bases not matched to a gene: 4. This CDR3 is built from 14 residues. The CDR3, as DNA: TGCGCCAGCAGCCGGACAGGAGAGAACACTGAAGCTTTCTTT. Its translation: CASSRTGENTEAFF.